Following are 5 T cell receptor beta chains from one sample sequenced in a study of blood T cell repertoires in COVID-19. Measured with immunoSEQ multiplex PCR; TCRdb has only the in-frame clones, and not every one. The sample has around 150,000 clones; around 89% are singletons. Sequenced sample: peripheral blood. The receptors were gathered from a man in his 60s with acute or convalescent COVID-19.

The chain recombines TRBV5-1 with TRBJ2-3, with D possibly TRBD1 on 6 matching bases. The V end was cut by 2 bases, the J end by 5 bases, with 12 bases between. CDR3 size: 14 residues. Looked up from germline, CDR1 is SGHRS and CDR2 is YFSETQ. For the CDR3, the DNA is TGCGCCAGCAGCTTCACAGGGCTGGGAGATACGCAGTATTTT. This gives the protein CASSFTGLGDTQYF. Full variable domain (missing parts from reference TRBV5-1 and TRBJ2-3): KAGVTQTPRYLIKTRGQQVTLSCSPISGHRSVSWYQQTPGQGLQFLFEYFSETQRNKGNFPGRFSGRQFSNSRSEMNVSTLELGDSALYLCASSFTGLGDTQYFGPGTRLTVL.

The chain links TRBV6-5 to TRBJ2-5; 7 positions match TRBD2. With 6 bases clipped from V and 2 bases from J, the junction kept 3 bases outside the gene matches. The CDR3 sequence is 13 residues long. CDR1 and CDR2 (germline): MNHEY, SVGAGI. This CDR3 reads CASRRLAQETQYF. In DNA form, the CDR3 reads TGTGCCAGCAGACGACTAGCACAAGAGACCCAGTACTTC.

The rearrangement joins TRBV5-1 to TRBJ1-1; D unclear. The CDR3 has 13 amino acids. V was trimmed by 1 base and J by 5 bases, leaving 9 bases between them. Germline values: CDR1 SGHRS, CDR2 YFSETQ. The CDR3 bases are TGCGCCAGCAGCTTGTCGCGGGAAACTGAAGCTTTCTTT. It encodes CASSLSRETEAFF.

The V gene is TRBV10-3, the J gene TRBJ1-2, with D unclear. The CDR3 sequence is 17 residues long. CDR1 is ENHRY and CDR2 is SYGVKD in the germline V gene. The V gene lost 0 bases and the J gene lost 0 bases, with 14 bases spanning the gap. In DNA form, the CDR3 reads TGTGCCATCAGTGAGTCCTTCGGTCCCGGAGCTAACTATGGCTACACCTTC. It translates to CAISESFGPGANYGYTF.

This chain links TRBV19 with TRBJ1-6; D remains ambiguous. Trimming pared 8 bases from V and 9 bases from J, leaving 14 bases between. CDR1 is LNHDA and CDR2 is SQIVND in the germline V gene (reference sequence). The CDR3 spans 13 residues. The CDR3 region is CASESGGISPLHF. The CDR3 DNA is TGTGCCAGTGAGAGTGGAGGTATTTCACCCCTCCACTTT.